The clone carrying this T cell receptor beta chain was seen a single time. The table came from immunoSEQ multiplex PCR; TCRdb's copy has only in-frame clones and leaves some out. The table lists about 150,000 clones, 84% of them singletons. The data were taken from a study of blood T cell repertoires in COVID-19. The CDR3 extends over 14 amino acids. The germline V and J ends were trimmed by 6 bases and 4 bases, with 16 bases remaining between them. CDR1 is LGHDT and CDR2 is YNNKEL in the germline V gene (reference sequence). This rearrangement joins TRBV3-1 (or the pseudogene TRBV3-2) to TRBJ2-7; D gene uncertain. The clonotype was recovered from a human donor in a cohort sampled during active COVID-19. Material for sequencing was peripheral blood. The CDR3 nucleotides read TGTGCCAGCAGTCCTACTACCGGTGATTACGAGCAGTACTTC. It specifies CASSPTTGDYEQYF.